Reported below is one TCR beta chain. This CDR3 is built from 13 residues. V was pared by 5 bases and J by 6 bases, with 11 bases between. Germline V gives CDR1 SGHNT, CDR2 YENEEA. Source study methods: Cell counts per sample came from amplifying reference gene primers. This table comes from immunoSEQ multiplex PCR, and its TCRdb copy is limited to in-frame clones, with some not included. For V, J and clone size, that table is used; D and trimming come from the DNA. The sample has 160,000 or so clones; roughly 84% are singletons. This entry comes from a study of blood T cell repertoires in COVID-19. Study overall: Both acute and convalescent COVID-19 samples were obtained from the United States, Italy and Spain. The cDNA or gDNA used as material had been derived from T cells, B-cell-depleted T cells, or PBMCs.

This sequence joins TRBV11-3 and TRBJ2-1; no reliable D call. The sequencing input was peripheral blood. The sequence came from a woman in her forties or fifties with acute or convalescent COVID-19. The CDR3 protein is CASSPDSGNEQFF. CDR3 bases: TGTGCCAGCAGCCCCGACTCCGGCAATGAGCAGTTCTTC.